Listed below are T cell receptor beta chains from one sample, sequenced in a study of blood T cell repertoires in COVID-19. This table comes from immunoSEQ multiplex PCR, and its TCRdb copy is limited to in-frame clones, with some not included. The table lists 60,000 to 85,000 clones, nearly 80% of them singletons, with approximately 6.8% in the top ten. Sequencing input: peripheral blood. The receptor set was obtained from a woman aged 60-70 years with acute or convalescent COVID-19. CDR3s include the opening cysteine and the closing phenylalanine or tryptophan. The order of the fields is V gene, J gene, clone size, D gene, CDR3 protein, CDR3 DNA. D genes are given only for firm matches. Clone size is given for some rows only: seen once, a few or many times, or a class if the clone is expanded.

TRBV5-5	TRBJ2-1	-	-	CASSFGGRDEQFF	TGTGCCAGCAGCTTTGGGGGCAGGGATGAGCAGTTCTTC
TRBV5-6	TRBJ1-2	-	-	CASSHTTTENYGYTF	TGTGCCAGCAGCCACACCACCACAGAGAACTATGGCTACACCTTC
TRBV5-1	TRBJ2-1	-	-	CASSLVEEQFF	TGCGCCAGCAGCTTGGTCGAGGAGCAGTTCTTC
TRBV4-2	TRBJ1-1	-	-	CASSQGAGAGTEAFF	TGTGCCAGCAGCCAAGGGGCAGGGGCCGGGACTGAAGCTTTCTTT
TRBV5-1	TRBJ1-6	-	TRBD1	CASSGGRGQGASPLHF	TGCGCCAGCAGCGGCGGAAGGGGACAGGGTGCATCACCCCTCCACTTT
TRBV3-1/TRBV3-2	TRBJ2-1	-	-	CASSPQGTQGARSEQFF	TGTGCCAGCAGCCCCCAGGGAACACAGGGAGCCCGGAGTGAGCAGTTCTTC
TRBV27	TRBJ1-2	-	-	CASSRPGRGTGYTF	TGTGCCAGCAGTCGCCCAGGTCGGGGTACGGGCTACACCTTC
TRBV28	TRBJ2-7	-	-	CASSAVPGSSYEQYF	TGTGCCAGCAGTGCCGTCCCTGGGAGCTCCTACGAGCAGTACTTC
TRBV7-9	TRBJ1-5	-	TRBD1	CASSLDGGTGGNQPQHF	TGTGCCAGCAGCTTAGATGGGGGGACAGGGGGCAATCAGCCCCAGCATTTT
TRBV21-1	TRBJ2-2	-	-	CAPRGGTTLTGELFF	TGTGCCCCCCGTGGTGGGACAACCCTCACCGGGGAGCTGTTTTTT
TRBV24-1	TRBJ2-2	once	-	CATSDPSRETGELFF	TGTGCCACCAGTGACCCGTCTCGAGAGACCGGGGAGCTGTTTTTT
TRBV20-1	TRBJ2-2	-	-	CSASVFRTGELFF	TGCAGTGCTAGTGTTTTTCGGACCGGGGAGCTGTTTTTT
TRBV7-3	TRBJ2-1	-	-	CASSSRVGVQFF	TGTGCCAGCAGCTCCCGGGTAGGGGTGCAGTTCTTC
TRBV29-1	TRBJ2-1	-	-	CSVDWGNNEQFF	TGCAGCGTGGACTGGGGTAACAATGAGCAGTTCTTC
TRBV5-1	TRBJ1-2	-	-	CASSLASGKMSGYTF	TGCGCCAGCAGCTTGGCGTCAGGGAAAATGAGTGGCTACACCTTC
TRBV18	TRBJ1-2	once	-	CASSPEVYGNGYTF	TGTGCCAGCTCACCAGAAGTGTACGGTAACGGCTACACCTTC
TRBV13	TRBJ1-2	few	-	CASSLVSRPNYGYTF	TGTGCCAGCAGCTTAGTTTCCCGTCCTAACTATGGCTACACCTTC
TRBV10-3	TRBJ1-1	-	TRBD1	CAIRTGQDEAEAFF	TGTGCCATCAGGACGGGACAGGACGAAGCTGAAGCTTTCTTT
TRBV28	TRBJ1-1	-	-	CASYPSPGALNTEAFF	TGTGCCAGCTACCCCTCTCCAGGGGCGCTAAACACTGAAGCTTTCTTT
TRBV6-5	TRBJ1-2	-	-	CASSSGGWRGYTF	TGTGCCAGCAGTTCGGGGGGTTGGCGCGGCTACACCTTC
TRBV12-5	TRBJ2-7	-	-	CASGSGPSDYSYEQYF	TGTGCTAGTGGTTCTGGACCTTCGGACTACTCCTACGAGCAGTACTTC
TRBV4-1	TRBJ2-5	-	-	CASSLLGGPQETQYF	TGCGCCAGCAGCCTACTGGGGGGTCCCCAAGAGACCCAGTACTTC
TRBV5-4	TRBJ2-1	-	TRBD2	CASSFGGGGSYNEQFF	TGTGCCAGCAGCTTCGGGGGCGGGGGGAGTTACAATGAGCAGTTCTTC
TRBV30	TRBJ2-7	-	-	CAWRRVDSFYEQYF	TGTGCCTGGAGGAGGGTCGATTCCTTCTACGAGCAGTACTTC
TRBV27	TRBJ2-7	-	-	CASSSRLRGSGDEQYF	TGTGCCAGCAGTTCTCGTCTTAGGGGCTCAGGGGACGAGCAGTACTTC
TRBV6-5	TRBJ1-1	-	-	CASSLTGPYTEAFF	TGTGCCAGCAGTTTGACAGGTCCCTACACTGAAGCTTTCTTT
TRBV30	TRBJ1-2	-	TRBD1	CAWKGQGAGGGYTF	TGTGCCTGGAAGGGACAGGGGGCAGGGGGTGGCTACACCTTC
TRBV5-5	TRBJ2-5	-	-	CASSLGGAPFQETQYF	TGTGCCAGCAGCTTGGGCGGGGCCCCCTTCCAAGAGACCCAGTACTTC
TRBV25-1	TRBJ2-7	-	-	CASTGFSSYEQYF	TGTGCCAGCACGGGGTTCAGCTCCTACGAGCAGTACTTC
TRBV3-1/TRBV3-2	TRBJ2-7	-	-	CASSFRGSYEQYF	TGTGCCAGCTCTTTCCGAGGGTCCTACGAGCAGTACTTC
TRBV30	TRBJ1-6	once	TRBD1	CAWSVQGAPSPLHF	TGTGCCTGGAGTGTCCAGGGGGCTCCCTCACCCCTCCACTTT
TRBV29-1	TRBJ2-7	-	TRBD1	CSASTGQGIYEQYF	TGCAGCGCATCTACCGGACAGGGTATTTACGAGCAGTACTTC
TRBV7-9	TRBJ2-7	-	TRBD1	CASSVWGTGPYEQYF	TGTGCCAGCAGCGTCTGGGGGACAGGTCCCTACGAGCAGTACTTC
TRBV3-1/TRBV3-2	TRBJ1-1	-	-	CASSPGRVENTEAFF	TGTGCCAGCAGCCCCGGCAGGGTAGAGAACACTGAAGCTTTCTTT
TRBV13	TRBJ2-7	-	TRBD1	CASSPMGDRGYEQYF	TGTGCCAGCAGCCCAATGGGGGACAGGGGTTACGAGCAGTACTTC
TRBV28	TRBJ2-7	-	-	CASCVRGNEQYF	TGTGCCAGCTGCGTCAGGGGTAACGAGCAGTACTTC
TRBV2	TRBJ1-4	-	TRBD1	CASCGTAFTTNEKLFF	TGTGCCAGCTGCGGGACAGCCTTCACAACTAATGAAAAACTGTTTTTT
TRBV5-5	TRBJ1-4	-	-	CASQQINEKLFF	TGTGCCAGCCAACAGATTAATGAAAAACTGTTTTTT
TRBV9	TRBJ1-1	-	-	CASSPTGTPNTEAFF	TGTGCCAGCAGCCCCACCGGGACACCGAACACTGAAGCTTTCTTT
TRBV5-1	TRBJ1-1	-	TRBD1	CASSPLQGASEAFF	TGCGCCAGCAGCCCCTTACAGGGGGCCTCTGAAGCTTTCTTT
TRBV12-3/TRBV12-4	TRBJ2-1	many	TRBD1	CASSLGQPREQFF	TGTGCCAGCAGTTTGGGACAGCCGAGGGAGCAGTTCTTC
TRBV4-3	TRBJ1-5	few	-	CASSQVRGNQPQHF	TGCGCCAGCAGCCAAGTGAGGGGCAATCAGCCCCAGCATTTT
TRBV27	TRBJ2-7	-	-	CASSPSTGFNAYEQYF	TGTGCCAGCAGTCCTTCTACAGGGTTTAACGCCTACGAGCAGTACTTC
TRBV11-3	TRBJ2-7	-	-	CASSPRAGSGEQYF	TGTGCCAGCAGCCCCCGGGCGGGGAGCGGCGAGCAGTACTTC
TRBV7-2	TRBJ1-2	-	TRBD1	CASSFPRQGPNYGYTF	TGTGCCAGCAGCTTCCCACGACAGGGTCCTAACTATGGCTACACCTTC
TRBV3-1/TRBV3-2	TRBJ1-4	-	-	CASSPGEAGDEKLFF	TGTGCCAGCAGCCCCGGGGAGGCGGGGGATGAAAAACTGTTTTTT
TRBV30	TRBJ2-1	-	TRBD1	CAWNTGQGSYNEQFF	TGTGCCTGGAATACTGGACAGGGCTCCTACAATGAGCAGTTCTTC
TRBV6-1	TRBJ2-3	-	-	CASSEASGDTQYF	TGTGCCAGCAGTGAAGCTAGCGGAGATACGCAGTATTTT
TRBV4-3	TRBJ2-1	-	TRBD2	CASSQGLGAGGPDEQFF	TGCGCCAGCAGCCAAGGTCTGGGGGCGGGGGGGCCTGATGAGCAGTTCTTC